This T cell receptor (beta chain) is drawn from a study of CD8 T cells in Susac syndrome. Sequencing targeted TCR beta in blood CD8+ and CD4+ T cells. Negative isolation was used for CD8+ and CD4+ T cells and FACS enrichment for TEMRA cells. Germline CDR1 reads DFQATT; CDR2 reads SNEGSKA (reference sequence). The CDR3 is made up of 14 amino acids. Unmatched junction bases numbered 5, after V lost 3 bases and J lost 4 bases. Reverse transcription of about 0.5 to 1 ug RNA used random hexamers. TCRdb reanalysed the immunoSEQ multiplex PCR reads using MiXCR and keeps one entry per CDR3 protein. The sample records just under 150,000 distinct CDR3 sequences, approximately 95% being singletons.

The TCR originated in a human donor in good health. The chain employs TRBV20-1 and TRBJ2-1; 8 nucleotides agree with TRBD2. The source material was CD4+ T cells from PBMCs. The CDR3, as DNA: TGCAGTGCTAGGACTCAGCGGGGGTACAATGAGCAGTTCTTC. Residues: CSARTQRGYNEQFF.